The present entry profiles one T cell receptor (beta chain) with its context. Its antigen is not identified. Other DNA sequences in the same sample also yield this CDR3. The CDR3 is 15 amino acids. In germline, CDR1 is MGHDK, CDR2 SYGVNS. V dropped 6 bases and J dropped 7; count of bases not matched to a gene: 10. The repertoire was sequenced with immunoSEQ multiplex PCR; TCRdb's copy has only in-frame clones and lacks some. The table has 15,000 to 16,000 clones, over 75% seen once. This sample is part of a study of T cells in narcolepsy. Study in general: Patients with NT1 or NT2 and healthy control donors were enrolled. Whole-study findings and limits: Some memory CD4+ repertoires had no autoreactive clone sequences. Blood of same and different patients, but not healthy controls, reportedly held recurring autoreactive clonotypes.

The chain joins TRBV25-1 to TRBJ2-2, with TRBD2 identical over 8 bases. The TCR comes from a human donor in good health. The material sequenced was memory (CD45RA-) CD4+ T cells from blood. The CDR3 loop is CASSEEGSGIGELFF. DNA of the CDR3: TGTGCCAGCAGCGAGGAGGGTAGCGGGATCGGGGAGCTGTTTTTT.